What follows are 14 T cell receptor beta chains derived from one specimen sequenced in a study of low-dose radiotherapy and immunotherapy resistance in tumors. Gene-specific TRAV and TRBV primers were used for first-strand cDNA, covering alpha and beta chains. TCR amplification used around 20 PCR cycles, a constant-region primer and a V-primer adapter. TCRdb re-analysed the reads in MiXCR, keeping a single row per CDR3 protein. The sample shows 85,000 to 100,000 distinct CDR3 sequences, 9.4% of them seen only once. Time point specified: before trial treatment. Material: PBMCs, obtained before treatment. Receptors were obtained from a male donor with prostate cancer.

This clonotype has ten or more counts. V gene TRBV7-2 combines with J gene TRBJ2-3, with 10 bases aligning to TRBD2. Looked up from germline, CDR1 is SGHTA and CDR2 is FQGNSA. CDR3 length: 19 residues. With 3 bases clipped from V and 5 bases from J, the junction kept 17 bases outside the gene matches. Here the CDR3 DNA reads TGTGCCAGCAGCTTCCATTCTAGCGGGAGATTTCGAGTTGGAGATACGCAGTATTTT. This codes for CASSFHSSGRFRVGDTQYF.

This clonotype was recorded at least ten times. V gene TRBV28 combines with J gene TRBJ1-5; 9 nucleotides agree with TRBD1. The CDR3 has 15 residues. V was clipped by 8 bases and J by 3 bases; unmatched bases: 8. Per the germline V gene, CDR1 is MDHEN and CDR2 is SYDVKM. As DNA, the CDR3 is TGTGCCAGCGGGACAGGGATCGGCCACAATCAGCCCCAGCATTTT. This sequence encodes CASGTGIGHNQPQHF.

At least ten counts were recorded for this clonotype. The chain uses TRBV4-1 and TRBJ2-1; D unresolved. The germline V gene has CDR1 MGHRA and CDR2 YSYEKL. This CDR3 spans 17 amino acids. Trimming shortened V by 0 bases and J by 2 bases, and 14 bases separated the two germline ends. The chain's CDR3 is CASSQDAVPITYNEQFF. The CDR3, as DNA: TGCGCCAGCAGCCAAGATGCCGTACCGATTACCTACAATGAGCAGTTCTTC.

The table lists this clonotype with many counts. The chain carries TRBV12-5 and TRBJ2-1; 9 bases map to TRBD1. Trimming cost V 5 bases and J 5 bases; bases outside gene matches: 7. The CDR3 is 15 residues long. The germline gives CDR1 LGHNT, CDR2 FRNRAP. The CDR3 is CASGPGQGQHNEQFF. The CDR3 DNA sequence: TGTGCTAGTGGTCCGGGACAGGGACAGCACAATGAGCAGTTCTTC.

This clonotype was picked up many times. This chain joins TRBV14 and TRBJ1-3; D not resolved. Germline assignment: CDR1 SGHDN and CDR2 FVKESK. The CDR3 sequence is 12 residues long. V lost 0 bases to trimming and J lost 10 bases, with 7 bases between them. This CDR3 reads CASSQDFYTIYF. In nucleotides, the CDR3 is TGTGCCAGCAGCCAAGATTTCTATACCATATATTTT.

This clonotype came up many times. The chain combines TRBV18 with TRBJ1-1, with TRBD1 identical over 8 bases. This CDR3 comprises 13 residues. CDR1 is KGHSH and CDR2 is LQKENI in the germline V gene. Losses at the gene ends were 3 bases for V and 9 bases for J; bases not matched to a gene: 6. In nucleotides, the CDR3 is TGTGCCAGCTCACCTGAGCGGACAGGGAAAGCTTTCTTT. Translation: CASSPERTGKAFF.

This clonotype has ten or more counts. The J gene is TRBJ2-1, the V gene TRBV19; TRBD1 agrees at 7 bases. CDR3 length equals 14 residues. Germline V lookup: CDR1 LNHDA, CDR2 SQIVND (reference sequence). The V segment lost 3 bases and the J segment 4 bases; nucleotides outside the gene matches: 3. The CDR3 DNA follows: TGTGCCAGTAGTATGTGGGGACAGTACAATGAGCAGTTCTTC. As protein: CASSMWGQYNEQFF.

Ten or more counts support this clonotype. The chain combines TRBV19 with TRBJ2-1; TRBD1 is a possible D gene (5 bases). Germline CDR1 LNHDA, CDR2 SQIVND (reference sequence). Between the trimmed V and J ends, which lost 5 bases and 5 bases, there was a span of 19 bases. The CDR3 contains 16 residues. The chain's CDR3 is CASSVLRPNRNNEQFF. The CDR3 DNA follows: TGTGCCAGTAGTGTCCTGCGCCCGAACAGGAACAATGAGCAGTTCTTC.

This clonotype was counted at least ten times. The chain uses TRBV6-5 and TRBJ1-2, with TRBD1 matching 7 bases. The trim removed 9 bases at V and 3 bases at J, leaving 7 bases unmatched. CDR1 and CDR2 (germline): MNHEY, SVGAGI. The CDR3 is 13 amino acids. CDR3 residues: CASSPGGDYGYTF. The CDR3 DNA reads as TGTGCCAGTTCCCCAGGGGGTGACTATGGCTACACCTTC.

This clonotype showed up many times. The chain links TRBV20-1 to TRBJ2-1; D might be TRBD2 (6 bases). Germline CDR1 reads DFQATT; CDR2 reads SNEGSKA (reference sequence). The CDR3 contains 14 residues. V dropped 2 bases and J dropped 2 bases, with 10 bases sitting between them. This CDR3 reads CSARRRETYNEQFF. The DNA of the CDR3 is TGCAGTGCTAGAAGACGGGAGACCTACAATGAGCAGTTCTTC.

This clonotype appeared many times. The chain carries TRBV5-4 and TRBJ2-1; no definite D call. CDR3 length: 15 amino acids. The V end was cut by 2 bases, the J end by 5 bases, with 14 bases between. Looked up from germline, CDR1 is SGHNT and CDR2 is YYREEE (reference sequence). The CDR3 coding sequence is TGTGCCAGCAGCTTTATAGGATTTGGGGACAATGAGCAGTTCTTC. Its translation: CASSFIGFGDNEQFF. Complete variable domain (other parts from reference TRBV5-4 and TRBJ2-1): ETGVTQSPTHLIKTRGQQVTLRCSSQSGHNTVSWYQQALGQGPQFIFQYYREEENGRGNFPPRFSGLQFPNYSSELNVNALELDDSALYLCASSFIGFGDNEQFFGPGTRLTVL.

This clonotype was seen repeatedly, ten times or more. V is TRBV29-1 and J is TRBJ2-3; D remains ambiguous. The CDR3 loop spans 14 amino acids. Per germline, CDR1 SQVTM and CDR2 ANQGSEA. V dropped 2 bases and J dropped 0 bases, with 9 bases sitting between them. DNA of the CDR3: TGCAGCGTTGAATGGAGAACTAGCACAGATACGCAGTATTTT. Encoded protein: CSVEWRTSTDTQYF.

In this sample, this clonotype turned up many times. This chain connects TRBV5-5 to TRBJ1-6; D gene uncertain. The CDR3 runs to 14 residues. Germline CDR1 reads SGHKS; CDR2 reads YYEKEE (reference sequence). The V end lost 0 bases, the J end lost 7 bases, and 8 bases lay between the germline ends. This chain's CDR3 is CASSLGTENSPLHF. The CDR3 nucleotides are TGTGCCAGCAGCTTGGGGACGGAAAATTCACCCCTCCACTTT.

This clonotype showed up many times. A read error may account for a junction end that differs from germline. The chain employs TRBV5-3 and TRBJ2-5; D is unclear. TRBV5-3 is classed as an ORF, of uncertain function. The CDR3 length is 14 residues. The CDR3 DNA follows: TGTGCCAGCAGCTTGGGTACGTCCCAAGAGACCCAGTACTTC. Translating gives CASSLGTSQETQYF.